The 27 T cell receptor beta chains reported below all come from one sample, sequenced in a study of T cells after yellow fever vaccination (dated by TCRdb to between 2018 and 2021). The library was generated by 5' RACE. The sequencer listed for this sample is Illumina HiSeq 2500. TCRdb ran its own pipeline on the public reads, namely fastp trimming at Q25 and MiXCR clone calling, and kept in-frame beta chains. Rows with one shared CDR3 protein collapse into an entry with the most common genes and DNA. This sample has 300,000 to 400,000 distinct CDR3 sequences in its table, and 8% to 10% of those were observed once. Of the sample, around 17% falls within the top ten clones. Read against the paper, the sample's treatment or condition label means: live attenuated yellow fever vaccine strain. The specimen was PBMCs, collected on the day of the first yellow fever vaccination. Receptors originate from a man aged 18 to 35 who received the YFV17D yellow fever vaccine.

This clonotype was counted many times. The chain has TRBV4-3 and TRBJ1-6, with 10 bases identical to TRBD1. V was pared by 7 bases and J by 7 bases, with 7 bases of the junction left unmatched. Germline V gene data show CDR1 as LGHNA and CDR2 as YSLEER. CDR3 length equals 15 residues. The CDR3 sequence is CASTLDRGPNSPLHF. CDR3 sequence (DNA): TGCGCCAGCACCTTAGACAGGGGGCCGAATTCACCCCTCCACTTT.

V gene TRBV5-4 combines with J gene TRBJ2-1, with TRBD2 matching 8 bases. There are 15 residues in the CDR3. V trimming: 1 base; J trimming: 6 bases; junction bases outside the gene matches: 6. Germline CDR1 reads SGHNT; CDR2 reads YYREEE (reference sequence). The CDR3 spells CASSLNGGARNEQFF. CDR3 nucleotide sequence: TGTGCCAGCAGCTTGAACGGGGGGGCCCGCAATGAGCAGTTCTTC.

This clonotype showed up just a few times. The V and J genes are TRBV27 and TRBJ1-6; 8 positions agree with TRBD1. The CDR3 runs 17 residues. Germline loops: CDR1 MNHEY, CDR2 SMNVEV (reference sequence). V lost 3 bases to trimming and J lost 9 bases; unmatched junction nucleotides: 13. CDR3 amino acids: CASSLRAWGQDPSPLHF. The DNA for the CDR3 is TGTGCCAGCAGTTTGCGAGCTTGGGGACAGGACCCTTCACCCCTCCACTTT.

In DNA form, the CDR3 reads TGTGCCAGCAGCTCAAGCGGGGGGTCGCGGTCCGATACGCAGTATTTT. This sequence encodes CASSSSGGSRSDTQYF. The chain links TRBV6-1 to TRBJ2-3; TRBD2 aligns across 9 bases. J gave up 6 bases and V 6 bases, and 13 bases lay outside the gene matches. Germline assignment: CDR1 MNHNS and CDR2 SASEGT. The CDR3 spans 16 residues.

This chain uses TRBV7-9 with TRBJ1-6, with no clear D. V lost 2 bases and J 0 bases, leaving 8 bases between the germline ends. This CDR3 comprises 16 residues. In germline, CDR1 is SEHNR, CDR2 FQNEAQ (reference sequence). CDR3 region: CASSLNVHSYNSPLHF. The DNA of the CDR3 is TGTGCCAGCAGCTTAAATGTTCACTCCTATAATTCACCCCTCCACTTT.

This clonotype showed up just a few times. The chain couples TRBV4-1 to TRBJ1-1, with D perhaps matching TRBD1 (5 bases). The length of the CDR3 is 19 residues. Looked up from germline, CDR1 is MGHRA and CDR2 is YSYEKL. Trimming shortened V by 2 bases and J by 1 base, and 23 bases separated the two germline ends. The chain's CDR3 is CASSQKTASYDRRNTEAFF. CDR3 coding DNA: TGCGCCAGCAGCCAAAAGACAGCAAGTTACGACAGACGGAACACTGAAGCTTTCTTT.

The rearrangement links TRBV4-3 to TRBJ1-6; 7 bases are shared with TRBD1. Germline V gene data show CDR1 as LGHNA and CDR2 as YSLEER. CDR3 length: 17 amino acids. The V segment lost 0 bases and the J segment 9 bases; nucleotides outside the gene matches: 11. The CDR3 nucleotides are TGCGCCAGCAGCCAAGATATGGTAGGGGCAGGGGGTTCACCCCTCCACTTT. This encodes CASSQDMVGAGGSPLHF.

This clonotype has ten or more counts. V is TRBV20-1 and J is TRBJ1-2, with D possibly matching TRBD1 (5 bases). V was trimmed by 7 bases and J by 4 bases, leaving 13 bases between them. This CDR3 comprises 12 residues. Germline-derived CDR1 and CDR2 are DFQATT and SNEGSKA (reference sequence). CDR3 protein: CSGGRPTYGYTF. The CDR3 DNA follows: TGCAGTGGGGGACGTCCGACCTATGGCTACACCTTC.

The chain has TRBV4-2 and TRBJ1-2, with a tentative D call TRBD1 (6 bases). V lost 4 bases, J lost 2 bases, and 17 bases lay in between. The length of the CDR3 is 16 residues. Per germline, CDR1 LGHNA and CDR2 YNFKEQ. The CDR3 DNA is TGTGCCAGCAGCCCCCTTTTAGGGGGAACGAACTATGGCTACACCTTC. Translation: CASSPLLGGTNYGYTF.

V is TRBV6-5 and J is TRBJ1-2; D might be TRBD1 (5 bases). V lost 1 base, J lost 8 bases, and 14 bases lay in between. The CDR3 has 14 residues. Germline V gives CDR1 MNHEY, CDR2 SVGAGI. The CDR3 loop reads CASSYFPGDEGYTF. CDR3 nucleotides: TGTGCCAGCAGTTACTTTCCGGGGGACGAAGGCTACACCTTC.

This clonotype was counted a few times. The chain uses TRBV7-7 and TRBJ2-3; 7 bases line up with TRBD2. The CDR3 length is 13 residues. Germline values: CDR1 SSHAT, CDR2 FNYEAQ (reference sequence). Here the CDR3 reads CAISGGSTDTQYF. CDR3 DNA: TGTGCTATCTCGGGGGGTAGCACAGATACGCAGTATTTT.

The rearrangement links TRBV5-4 to TRBJ2-3; D not certain. Germline values: CDR1 SGHNT, CDR2 YYREEE (reference sequence). With 4 bases removed from V and 0 bases from J, the gap between germline ends came to 9 bases. The CDR3 has 14 amino acids. The CDR3 nucleotides are TGTGCCAGCAGCCCCCAACCGAGCACAGATACGCAGTATTTT. Translating gives CASSPQPSTDTQYF.

This clonotype was recorded at least ten times. CDR3 bases: TGTGCCAGCAGCTTAGGCACTAGCGGGGGGCTGTGGGCAGATACGCAGTATTTT. Translation: CASSLGTSGGLWADTQYF. J is TRBJ2-3 and V is TRBV11-2; 12 positions agree with TRBD2. The CDR3 has 18 residues. Per the germline V gene, CDR1 is SGHAT and CDR2 is FQNNGV. The trim removed 1 base at V and 4 bases at J, leaving 9 bases unmatched.

The table lists this clonotype with a few counts. This chain links TRBV9 with TRBJ2-7; 7 bases map to TRBD1. Germline values: CDR1 SGDLS, CDR2 YYNGEE. V dropped 0 bases and J dropped 2; count of bases not matched to a gene: 2. CDR3 length equals 14 residues. The CDR3 DNA is TGTGCCAGCAGCGTAGAGGGGGCCGCCTACGAGCAGTACTTC. The encoded protein is CASSVEGAAYEQYF.

The chain recombines TRBV9 with TRBJ1-1; D remains ambiguous. The CDR3 contains 15 residues. Germline CDR1 reads SGDLS; CDR2 reads YYNGEE. V was pared by 2 bases and J by 5 bases, with 16 bases between. The chain's CDR3 is CASSVDPGRGTEAFF. The CDR3 coding sequence is TGTGCCAGCAGCGTGGACCCCGGCCGTGGAACTGAAGCTTTCTTT.

The chain employs TRBV2 and TRBJ2-3; no clear D gene. V shed 6 bases and J shed 6 bases, with 13 bases lying between them. The CDR3 is made up of 13 amino acids. Germline assignment: CDR1 SNHLY and CDR2 FYNNEI. The CDR3 protein is CASSLSNPDTQYF. CDR3 DNA: TGTGCCAGCAGCTTATCGAATCCCGATACGCAGTATTTT.

This clonotype occurred a few times. The rearrangement uses TRBV6-1 and TRBJ1-2; D ambiguous. The V end was cut by 6 bases, the J end by 4 bases, with 12 bases between. Germline values: CDR1 MNHNS, CDR2 SASEGT. The CDR3 spans 13 residues. CDR3 nucleotide sequence: TGTGCCAGCAGGCAACCCCCGGGCTATGGCTACACCTTC. Residues: CASRQPPGYGYTF.

This clonotype occurred many times. The rearrangement links TRBV7-9 to TRBJ2-7; D is undetermined. The V end was cut by 1 base, the J end by 0 bases, with 7 bases between. CDR1 and CDR2 (germline): SEHNR, FQNEAQ (reference sequence). This CDR3 is 14 amino acids long. The CDR3 region has the DNA TGTGCCAGCAGCTTAGGTCCTAGCTCCTACGAGCAGTACTTC. It yields the protein CASSLGPSSYEQYF.

The V call is TRBV5-1, the J call TRBJ2-1; 13 nucleotides line up with TRBD2. Germline-derived CDR1 and CDR2 are SGHRS and YFSETQ. The CDR3 length is 17 residues. With V trimmed by 4 bases and J by 9 bases, 13 bases remained unmatched. The CDR3 DNA sequence: TGCGCCAGCAGCCCGGGACTAGCGGGGACTCGAATAGGTGAGCAGTTCTTC. Its translation is CASSPGLAGTRIGEQFF.

At least ten counts were recorded for this clonotype. The V call is TRBV12-3 or TRBV12-4, the J call TRBJ1-1, with D possibly matching TRBD1 (5 bases). CDR3 length: 13 amino acids. Trimming stripped 5 bases from V and 4 bases from J, with 11 bases between. CDR3 protein: CASSPPGGTEAFF. The CDR3 region has the DNA TGTGCCAGCAGTCCGCCGGGGGGCACTGAAGCTTTCTTT.

The rearrangement links TRBV30 to TRBJ2-4, with D possibly TRBD1 on 6 matching bases. In germline, CDR1 is GTSNPN, CDR2 SVGIG (reference sequence). Trimming took off 4 bases at V and 2 bases at J, with 12 bases between the two ends. The CDR3 has 14 residues. This chain's CDR3 is CAWMAGETKNIQYF. Here the CDR3 DNA reads TGTGCCTGGATGGCAGGGGAGACCAAAAACATTCAGTACTTC.

This CDR3 is CASSIPANTEAFF. CDR3 nucleotide sequence: TGTGCCAGCAGCATACCAGCCAACACTGAAGCTTTCTTT. This chain connects TRBV7-9 to TRBJ1-1; no reliable D call. CDR1 is SEHNR, CDR2 FQNEAQ, per germline (reference sequence). Trimming shortened V by 5 bases and J by 2 bases, and 9 bases separated the two germline ends. There are 13 residues in the CDR3.

In its sample, this clonotype was seen a few times. The CDR3 reads CASSPDRALTDTQYF. In DNA form, the CDR3 reads TGTGCCAGCAGTCCGGACAGGGCCCTCACAGATACGCAGTATTTT. The rearrangement links TRBV6-1 to TRBJ2-3; 8 bases fit TRBD1. Germline assignment: CDR1 MNHNS and CDR2 SASEGT. V dropped 5 bases and J dropped 2; count of bases not matched to a gene: 6. The CDR3 length is 15 residues.

The chain uses TRBV12-3 or TRBV12-4 and TRBJ2-3; 7 bases align to TRBD1. Trimming took 6 bases from V and 0 from J; bases not matched to a gene: 3. The CDR3 sequence is 14 residues long. The chain's CDR3 is CASSGTASTDTQYF. CDR3 nucleotides: TGTGCCAGCAGCGGGACAGCTAGCACAGATACGCAGTATTTT.

V is TRBV20-1 and J is TRBJ2-1; 8 bases match TRBD2. V lost 2 bases and J lost 0; bases outside the gene matches: 9. CDR3 length: 17 amino acids. Germline V CDR1 and CDR2: DFQATT, SNEGSKA (reference sequence). As DNA, the CDR3 is TGCAGTGCTAGACAAAATTTAGCGGGGAGCTCCTACAATGAGCAGTTCTTC. It translates to CSARQNLAGSSYNEQFF.

CDR3 region: CASSQDPGSETQYF. Written as DNA, the CDR3 is TGTGCCAGCAGCCAAGACCCAGGGTCGGAGACCCAGTACTTC. This chain connects TRBV4-2 to TRBJ2-5, with D perhaps TRBD1 (5 bases). This CDR3 has 14 residues. The V gene lost 0 bases and the J gene lost 5 bases, with 10 bases spanning the gap. Germline lookup yields CDR1 LGHNA and CDR2 YNFKEQ.

This clonotype showed up many times. The chain uses TRBV10-3 and TRBJ2-2; D may match TRBD1 or TRBD2 (5 bases each). The CDR3 is 16 residues long. Per the germline V gene, CDR1 is ENHRY and CDR2 is SYGVKD. The ends were cut back, 3 bases at V and 0 bases at J, with 11 bases in the middle. The CDR3 DNA reads TGTGCCATCAGTGACCGGGACGTAACGAACACCGGGGAGCTGTTTTTT. Protein sequence: CAISDRDVTNTGELFF.